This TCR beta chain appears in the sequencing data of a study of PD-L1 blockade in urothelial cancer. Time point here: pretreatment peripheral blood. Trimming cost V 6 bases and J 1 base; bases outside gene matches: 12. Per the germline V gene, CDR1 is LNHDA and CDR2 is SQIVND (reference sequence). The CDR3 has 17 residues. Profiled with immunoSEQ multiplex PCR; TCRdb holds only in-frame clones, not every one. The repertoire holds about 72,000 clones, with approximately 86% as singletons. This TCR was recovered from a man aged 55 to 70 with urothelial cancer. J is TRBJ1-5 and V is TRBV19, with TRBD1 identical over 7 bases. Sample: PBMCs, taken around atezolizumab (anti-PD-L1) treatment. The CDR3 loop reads CASSTPGQTTSNQPQHF. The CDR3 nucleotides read TGTGCCAGTAGCACCCCGGGACAGACTACAAGCAATCAGCCCCAGCATTTT.